These 28 T cell receptor beta chains were sequenced from one sample in a study of shared clonotypes between healthy human individuals. Some clones are missing from TCRdb's copy, which holds only in-frame ones; the method was immunoSEQ multiplex PCR. The sample has hundreds of thousands of clones; around 78% are singletons. Sequenced input: PBMCs. The receptors come from a woman in her thirties or forties in good health. Some clones in this sample may be carry-over from other donors' samples.

This chain links TRBV4-1 with TRBJ2-1; 7 positions agree with TRBD2. The V gene's germline CDR1 is MGHRA and CDR2 YSYEKL. The CDR3 is made up of 13 amino acids. V shed 8 bases, J shed 4 bases, and the junction held 5 bases outside the gene matches. The CDR3 nucleotides are TGCGCCAGCGGGCGGGAGCCGTACAATGAGCAGTTCTTC. Translated, it gives CASGREPYNEQFF.

The chain has TRBV9 and TRBJ2-1; tentative D call: TRBD2 (6 bases). The germline V gene encodes CDR1 SGDLS and CDR2 YYNGEE. Trimming removed 1 base at V and 3 bases at J, with 14 bases between. CDR3 size: 16 residues. The CDR3 here is CASSVYGGASYNEQFF. In DNA, the CDR3 is TGTGCCAGCAGCGTATATGGAGGGGCGAGCTACAATGAGCAGTTCTTC.

The chain couples TRBV6-5 to TRBJ2-7; D tentatively reads TRBD1 or TRBD2 (5 bases each). The germline gives CDR1 MNHEY, CDR2 SVGAGI. The CDR3 length is 14 residues. Trimming took 4 bases from V and 2 from J, leaving 12 bases between them. The CDR3 region has the DNA TGTGCCAGCAGTTTAACCGGGGCGACCTACGAGCAGTACTTC. It is translated as CASSLTGATYEQYF.

The CDR3 loop reads CASSYTGERGELFF. CDR3 in DNA: TGTGCCAGCAGTTATACAGGGGAAAGAGGGGAGCTGTTTTTT. The chain joins TRBV6-5 to TRBJ2-2; the match to TRBD1 covers 7 bases. From germline, CDR1 is MNHEY and CDR2 SVGAGI. Trimming cost V 3 bases and J 8 bases; bases outside gene matches: 6. The CDR3 loop spans 14 amino acids.

This clone appeared a few times. The gene calls are TRBV6-5 and TRBJ2-2; TRBD2 matches 10 bases. The CDR3 covers 16 residues. Germline V gives CDR1 MNHEY, CDR2 SVGAGI. Trimming cost V 4 bases and J 6 bases; bases outside gene matches: 8. DNA of the CDR3: TGTGCCAGCAGTTTCAGGCCGGGACTAGCGCCCGGGGAGCTGTTTTTT. Protein: CASSFRPGLAPGELFF.

J is TRBJ1-4 and V is TRBV28; D is uncertain. Trimming stripped 6 bases from V and 6 bases from J, with 17 bases between. Germline CDR1 reads MDHEN; CDR2 reads SYDVKM. This CDR3 spans 15 amino acids. CDR3 loop: CASRPSGRRDEKLFF. In DNA form, the CDR3 reads TGTGCCAGCAGACCATCGGGCAGACGGGATGAAAAACTGTTTTTT.

In this sample, this clone turned up once. The chain has TRBV11-3 and TRBJ2-2; TRBD1 agrees at 7 bases. The V and J ends lost 5 bases and 7 bases, in that order; junction bases with no gene match: 10. CDR1 is SGHNT and CDR2 is YENEEA in the germline V gene. The CDR3 runs 15 residues. For the CDR3, the DNA is TGTGCCAGCAGCCTACGACAGGGTTCGGTCGGGGAGCTGTTTTTT. Translating it yields CASSLRQGSVGELFF.

The chain is built from TRBV7-8 and TRBJ2-1; 7 bases fit TRBD2. Germline CDR1 and CDR2: SGHVS and FQNEAQ. After removal of 4 bases from V and 9 bases from J, the junction contained 9 bases not matched to a gene. The CDR3 extends over 14 amino acids. CDR3 coding DNA: TGTGCCAGCAGCTCCCCCTGGGGGAGGGTTGAGCAGTTCTTC. Amino acids: CASSSPWGRVEQFF.

The chain recombines TRBV18 with TRBJ2-7, with D tentatively TRBD1 or TRBD2 (6 bases each). Germline values: CDR1 KGHSH, CDR2 LQKENI. The CDR3 runs 14 residues. Trimming took off 4 bases at V and 3 bases at J, with 13 bases between the two ends. CDR3 sequence: CASSQGGSDYEQYF. The DNA for the CDR3 is TGTGCCAGCTCACAAGGGGGGAGTGACTACGAGCAGTACTTC.

J is TRBJ2-6 and V is TRBV6-1; D might be TRBD2 (5 bases). Germline V gene lookup returns CDR1 MNHNS and CDR2 SASEGT. Trimming cost V 8 bases and J 1 base, with 6 bases left between them. CDR3 length: 13 amino acids. The CDR3 DNA is TGTGCCAGCCGGGGATCTGGGGCCAACGTCCTGACTTTC. Its translation is CASRGSGANVLTF.

About this clone: One junction end does not reproduce the germline sequence, and a read error may be involved. The V call is TRBV19, the J call TRBJ2-3, with TRBD2 matching over 15 bases. CDR1 and CDR2 from the germline V gene are LNHDA and SQIVND (reference sequence). CDR3 length: 17 residues. This CDR3 reads CASSSGLAGGSTDTRYF. CDR3 in DNA: TGTGCCAGTAGTTCTGGACTAGCGGGGGGGAGCACAGATACGCGGTATTTT.

J is TRBJ1-5 and V is TRBV14, with a possible D match to TRBD1 (5 bases). CDR1 and CDR2 from the germline V gene are SGHDN and FVKESK. There are 15 residues in the CDR3. V was cut by 4 bases and J by 2 bases, with 12 bases left in between. The CDR3 region is CASSPAGSRNQPQHF. Written as DNA, the CDR3 is TGTGCCAGCAGCCCGGCAGGGAGCCGCAATCAGCCCCAGCATTTT.

The chain links TRBV18 to TRBJ1-1; TRBD1 is a possible D gene (6 bases). The CDR3 extends over 15 amino acids. The V and J ends lost 1 base and 3 bases respectively, with 12 bases between them. The germline gives CDR1 KGHSH, CDR2 LQKENI. Here the CDR3 DNA reads TGTGCCAGCTCACCACAAACAGGGTGGGACACTGAAGCTTTCTTT. It encodes CASSPQTGWDTEAFF.

The V gene is TRBV7-2, the J gene TRBJ2-1, with D maybe TRBD2 (5 bases). The germline gives CDR1 SGHTA, CDR2 FQGNSA. Trimming took 0 bases from V and 7 from J, leaving 10 bases between them. The CDR3 sequence is 14 residues long. CDR3 loop: CASSLAGADNEQFF. The CDR3 DNA sequence: TGTGCCAGCAGCTTAGCGGGAGCGGATAATGAGCAGTTCTTC.

The sample holds a few counts of this clone. V and J are TRBV9 and TRBJ2-7; D is unclear. The CDR3 is made up of 13 amino acids. V was pared by 0 bases and J by 6 bases, with 10 bases between. Germline V gives CDR1 SGDLS, CDR2 YYNGEE. The CDR3 nucleotides read TGTGCCAGCAGCGTAGCTGGGCACGCCGAGCAGTACTTC. This gives the protein CASSVAGHAEQYF.

This clone has a handful of counts. This chain uses TRBV2 with TRBJ1-1; no firm D call. Germline V lookup: CDR1 SNHLY, CDR2 FYNNEI. Trimming pared 1 base from V and 0 bases from J, leaving 6 bases between. This CDR3 spans 14 amino acids. The CDR3 is CASSEGRLNTEAFF. As DNA, the CDR3 is TGTGCCAGCAGTGAAGGTCGCCTGAACACTGAAGCTTTCTTT.

The gene calls are TRBV5-1 and TRBJ1-6; D is unclear. V was trimmed by 6 bases and J by 8 bases, leaving 3 bases between them. The CDR3 spans 10 residues. Germline V CDR1 and CDR2: SGHRS, YFSETQ. The CDR3 loop is CASMDSPLHF. The CDR3 nucleotides are TGCGCCAGCATGGATTCACCCCTCCACTTT.

Many counts were recorded for this clone. The rearrangement joins TRBV10-2 to TRBJ2-1, with 10 bases aligning to TRBD2. V lost 1 base, J lost 4 bases, and 4 bases stayed unmatched. Germline-derived CDR1 and CDR2 are WSHSY and SAAADI. The CDR3 has 16 amino acids. The CDR3 sequence: CASSEYSGRAYNEQFF. As DNA, the CDR3 is TGCGCCAGCAGTGAGTACAGCGGGAGGGCTTACAATGAGCAGTTCTTC.

The chain has TRBV10-1 and TRBJ2-7; 9 bases agree with TRBD2. Germline V gives CDR1 WNHNN, CDR2 SYGVQD (reference sequence). This CDR3 comprises 13 residues. V shed 2 bases and J 12 bases; nucleotides not matched to a gene: 8. CDR3 sequence: CASSERVAGDTYF. The CDR3 nucleotides are TGCGCCAGCAGTGAGAGGGTAGCGGGAGACACGTACTTC.

The count of this clone is one. This chain connects TRBV7-3 to TRBJ2-3; maybe TRBD1 (6 bases). The germline CDR1 and CDR2 sequences are SGHTA and FQGTGA. CDR3 size: 11 residues. V lost 3 bases and J 8 bases, leaving 6 bases between the germline ends. CDR3 in amino acids: CASSLGATQYF. CDR3 in DNA: TGTGCCAGCAGCTTGGGGGCTACGCAGTATTTT.

This clone was detected only once. This chain links TRBV5-1 with TRBJ2-5; 9 positions match TRBD1. The germline V gene encodes CDR1 SGHRS and CDR2 YFSETQ. V lost 3 bases to trimming and J lost 4 bases; unmatched junction nucleotides: 10. The length of the CDR3 is 16 residues. The CDR3 region is CASSSSPGQGGETQYF. The CDR3 DNA sequence: TGCGCCAGCAGCTCATCACCGGGACAGGGTGGAGAGACCCAGTACTTC.

The V gene is TRBV29-1, the J gene TRBJ1-1; possibly TRBD1 for D (5 bases). Trimming pared 4 bases from V and 3 bases from J, leaving 15 bases between. The CDR3 spans 14 residues. The V gene's germline CDR1 is SQVTM and CDR2 ANQGSEA. The CDR3 loop is CSVVGKGRYTEAFF. In nucleotides, the CDR3 is TGCAGCGTTGTAGGTAAGGGACGATACACTGAAGCTTTCTTT.

This clone was counted many times. The same CDR3 arises from other DNA sequences in this sample as well. The genes are TRBV9 and TRBJ2-5; D ambiguous. The germline V gene encodes CDR1 SGDLS and CDR2 YYNGEE. The CDR3 runs 12 residues. V shed 0 bases and J shed 5 bases, with 5 bases lying between them. Here the CDR3 DNA reads TGTGCCAGCAGCGTAGGTGGGGAGACCCAGTACTTC. It is translated as CASSVGGETQYF.

In its sample, this clone was seen a few times. This chain uses TRBV27 with TRBJ2-1; TRBD1 might be the D (6 bases). The CDR3 has 14 amino acids. With 6 bases removed from V and 8 bases from J, the gap between germline ends came to 17 bases. Germline lookup yields CDR1 MNHEY and CDR2 SMNVEV (reference sequence). As DNA, the CDR3 is TGTGCCAGCAGCCGAGTGGGACACCTGGATGAGCAGTTCTTC. Encoded protein: CASSRVGHLDEQFF.

This clone was seen only once. This chain uses TRBV1 with TRBJ2-3; TRBD2, the D gene given by the table, was not confirmed from the DNA. TRBV1 is a known pseudogene. CDR3 length equals 19 residues. CDR3 loop: CTSSQERDSRSAGRYTQYF. CDR3 nucleotide sequence: TGCACCAGCAGCCAAGAAAGGGACTCAAGGTCCGCGGGTCGATATACGCAGTATTTT.

This sequence joins TRBV15 and TRBJ2-7; the match to TRBD2 covers 10 bases. Germline V gene lookup returns CDR1 LNHNV and CDR2 YYDKDF (reference sequence). The length of the CDR3 is 16 residues. V shed 1 base, J shed 3 bases, and the junction held 6 bases outside the gene matches. This CDR3 is CATSRGPGLASYEQYF. The CDR3 nucleotides are TGTGCCACCAGCAGAGGTCCGGGACTAGCGAGCTACGAGCAGTACTTC.

V and J are TRBV6-5 and TRBJ2-1; 12 bases are shared with TRBD2. Germline V gives CDR1 MNHEY, CDR2 SVGAGI. The CDR3 has 15 amino acids. Trimming took 6 bases from V and 6 from J; bases not matched to a gene: 6. CDR3 residues: CASRRTSGRLNEQFF. The CDR3 nucleotides read TGTGCCAGCAGGCGCACTAGCGGGAGGCTCAATGAGCAGTTCTTC.

J is TRBJ2-7 and V is TRBV28, with D tentatively TRBD1 (6 bases). The V gene's germline CDR1 is MDHEN and CDR2 SYDVKM. The CDR3 contains 14 residues. V lost 0 bases and J lost 3, with 9 bases in between. The CDR3 protein is CASSLWDRDYEQYF. The CDR3 DNA sequence: TGTGCCAGCAGTTTATGGGACAGAGACTACGAGCAGTACTTC.